The clone carrying this T cell receptor beta chain was counted between two and nine times. Its antigen is not known. This sample is part of a study of beta chain features in type 1 diabetes. Overall study results and limits: Moderately but significantly shorter TCRB CDR3s were found in Type 1 diabetes patients in all four CD4+ subsets. PCR could preferentially amplify shorter templates, alike in patients and controls. Across patients, naive, central memory and Treg TCRB repertoires exhibited apparently greater similarity than was observed across healthy donors.

The germline CDR1 and CDR2 sequences are LNHDA and SQIVND (reference sequence). Trimming took off 5 bases at V and 3 bases at J, with 14 bases between the two ends. This CDR3 region has 15 residues. In all sorted populations, purity surpassed 98%. Isolated RNA was reverse transcribed in full, so expressed TCRB transcripts were sequenced. The method was immunoSEQ multiplex PCR; TCRdb's version includes in-frame clones alone and lacks a portion of them. The repertoire holds a few hundred thousand clones, with roughly 21% as singletons. Sequencing was performed on naive CD4+ T cells from blood. The receptor was isolated from a woman under 30 in good health. The V and J genes are TRBV19 and TRBJ2-1; D is possibly TRBD2 (6 bases). The CDR3: CASSGYGRLYNEQFF. CDR3 DNA sequence: TGTGCCAGTAGTGGTTACGGGAGACTCTACAATGAGCAGTTCTTC.